This T cell receptor (beta chain) was profiled in a study of blood T cell repertoires in COVID-19. About the research overall: Collection of acute and convalescent COVID-19 samples took place in the United States, Italy and Spain.

Methods used by the authors: Estimation of nucleated cell counts relied on the amplification of reference gene primers. Libraries were prepared by immunoSEQ multiplex PCR; TCRdb keeps only in-frame clonotypes and omits some of them. The V and J calls and the clone size are those of that table, but D and trimming were determined from the DNA. The sample records 180,000 or so clones, 70% to 90% being singletons. Germline loops: CDR1 SGHTS, CDR2 YDEGEE. V trimming: 0 bases; J trimming: 8 bases; junction bases outside the gene matches: 10. The CDR3 is 16 residues long. The chain recombines TRBV5-8 with TRBJ1-4; 7 nucleotides align to TRBD1. This receptor was identified in a woman under 40 with active or convalescent COVID-19. Sequencing was performed on peripheral blood. As DNA, the CDR3 is TGTGCCAGCAGCTTGGGCTACAGGGGAATAGGAGAAAAACTGTTTTTT. Translation: CASSLGYRGIGEKLFF. The full variable domain, in which reference TRBV5-8 and TRBJ1-4 provide the parts outside the CDR3, is EAGVTQSPTHLIKTRGQQATLRCSPISGHTSVYWYQQALGLGLQFLLWYDEGEERNRGNFPPRFSGRQFPNYSSELNVNALELEDSALYLCASSLGYRGIGEKLFFGSGTQLSVL.